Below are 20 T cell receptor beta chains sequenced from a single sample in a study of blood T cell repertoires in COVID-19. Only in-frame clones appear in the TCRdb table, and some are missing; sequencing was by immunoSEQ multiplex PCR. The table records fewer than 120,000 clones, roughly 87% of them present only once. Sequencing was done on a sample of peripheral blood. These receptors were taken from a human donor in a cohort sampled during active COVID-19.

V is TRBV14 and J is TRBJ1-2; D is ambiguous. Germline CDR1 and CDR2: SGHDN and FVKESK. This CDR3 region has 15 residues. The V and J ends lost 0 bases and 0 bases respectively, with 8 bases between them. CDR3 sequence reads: CASSQDYRSNYGYTF. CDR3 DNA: TGTGCCAGCAGCCAAGACTACAGATCTAACTATGGCTACACCTTC.

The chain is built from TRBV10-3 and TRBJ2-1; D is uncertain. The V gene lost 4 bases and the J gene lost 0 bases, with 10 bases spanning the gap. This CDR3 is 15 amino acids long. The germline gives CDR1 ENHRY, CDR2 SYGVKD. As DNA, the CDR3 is TGTGCCATCAGTGTCCACTCCGGCTCCTACAATGAGCAGTTCTTC. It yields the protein CAISVHSGSYNEQFF.

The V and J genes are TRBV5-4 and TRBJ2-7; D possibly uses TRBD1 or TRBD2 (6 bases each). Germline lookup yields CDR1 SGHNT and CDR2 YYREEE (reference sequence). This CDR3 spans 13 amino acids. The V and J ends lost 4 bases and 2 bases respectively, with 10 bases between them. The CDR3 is CASSLEGAYEQYF. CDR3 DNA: TGTGCCAGCAGCCTGGAGGGGGCCTACGAGCAGTACTTC.

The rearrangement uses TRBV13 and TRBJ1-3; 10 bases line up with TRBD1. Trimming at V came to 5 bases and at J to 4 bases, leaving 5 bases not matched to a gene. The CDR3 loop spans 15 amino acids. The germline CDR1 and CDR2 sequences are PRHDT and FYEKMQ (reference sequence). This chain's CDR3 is CASSQDRGLGNTIYF. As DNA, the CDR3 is TGTGCCAGCAGCCAAGACAGGGGGCTGGGAAACACCATATATTTT.

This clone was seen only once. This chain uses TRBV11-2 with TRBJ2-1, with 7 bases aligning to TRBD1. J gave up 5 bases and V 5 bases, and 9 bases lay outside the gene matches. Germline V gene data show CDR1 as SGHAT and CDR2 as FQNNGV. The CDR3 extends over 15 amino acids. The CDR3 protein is CASSRRGTRDNEQFF. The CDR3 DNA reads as TGTGCCAGCAGCCGCAGGGGGACAAGAGACAATGAGCAGTTCTTC.

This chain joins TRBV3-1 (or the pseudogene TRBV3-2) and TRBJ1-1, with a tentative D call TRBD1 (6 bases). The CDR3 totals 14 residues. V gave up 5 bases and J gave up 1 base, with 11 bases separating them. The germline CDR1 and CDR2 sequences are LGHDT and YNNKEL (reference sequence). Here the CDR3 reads CASSTMTGNTEAFF. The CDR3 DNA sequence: TGTGCCAGCAGCACCATGACAGGGAACACTGAAGCTTTCTTT.

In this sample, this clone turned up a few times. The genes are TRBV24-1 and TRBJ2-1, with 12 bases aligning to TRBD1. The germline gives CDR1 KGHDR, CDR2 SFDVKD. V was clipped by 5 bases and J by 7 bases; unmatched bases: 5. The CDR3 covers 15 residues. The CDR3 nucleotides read TGTGCCACCAGTGCCGGGACAGGGGGCTTGAATGAGCAGTTCTTC. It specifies CATSAGTGGLNEQFF.

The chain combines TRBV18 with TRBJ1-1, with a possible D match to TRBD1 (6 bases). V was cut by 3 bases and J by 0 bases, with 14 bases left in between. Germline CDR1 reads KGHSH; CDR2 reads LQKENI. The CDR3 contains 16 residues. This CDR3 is CASSPSADSLNTEAFF. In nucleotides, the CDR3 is TGTGCCAGCTCACCTTCTGCGGACAGCCTGAACACTGAAGCTTTCTTT.

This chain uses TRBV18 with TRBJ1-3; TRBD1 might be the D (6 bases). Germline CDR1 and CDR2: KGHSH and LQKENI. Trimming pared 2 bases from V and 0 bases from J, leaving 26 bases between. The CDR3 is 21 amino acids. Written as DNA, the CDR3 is TGTGCCAGCTCACCAAGGGCCGGTGTGACAGGCCCCACTATCTCTGGAAACACCATATATTTT. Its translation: CASSPRAGVTGPTISGNTIYF.

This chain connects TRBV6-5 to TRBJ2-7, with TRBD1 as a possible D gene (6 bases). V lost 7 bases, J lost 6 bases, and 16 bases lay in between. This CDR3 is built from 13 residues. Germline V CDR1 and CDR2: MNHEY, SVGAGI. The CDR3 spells CASTKTGSSEQYF. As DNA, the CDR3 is TGTGCCAGCACCAAGACAGGTTCCAGCGAGCAGTACTTC.

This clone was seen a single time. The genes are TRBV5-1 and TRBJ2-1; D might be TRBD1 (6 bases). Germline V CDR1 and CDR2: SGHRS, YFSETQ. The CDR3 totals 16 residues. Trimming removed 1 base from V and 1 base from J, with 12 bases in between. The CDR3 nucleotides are TGCGCCAGCAGCTTGCGAGACAGGTCATCCTACAATGAGCAGTTCTTC. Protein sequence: CASSLRDRSSYNEQFF.

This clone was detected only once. This CDR3 reads CASAPRISTDTQYF. The CDR3 coding sequence is TGTGCTAGTGCCCCGAGGATTAGCACAGATACGCAGTATTTT. This chain joins TRBV12-5 and TRBJ2-3; D gene unclear. The germline V gene encodes CDR1 LGHNT and CDR2 FRNRAP. Between the trimmed V and J ends, which lost 7 bases and 0 bases, there was a span of 11 bases. The length of the CDR3 is 14 residues.

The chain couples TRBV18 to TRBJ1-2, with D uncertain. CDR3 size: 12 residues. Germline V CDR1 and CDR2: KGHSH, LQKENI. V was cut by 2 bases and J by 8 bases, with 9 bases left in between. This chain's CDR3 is CASSPNGEGYTF. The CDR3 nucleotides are TGTGCCAGCTCACCAAACGGGGAGGGCTACACCTTC.

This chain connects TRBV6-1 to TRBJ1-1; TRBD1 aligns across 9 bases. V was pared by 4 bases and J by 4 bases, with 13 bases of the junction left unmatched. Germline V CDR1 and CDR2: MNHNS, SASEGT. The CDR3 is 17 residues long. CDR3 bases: TGTGCCAGCAGTGCGCCGGGACAGGGAGTTTTGGGCACTGAAGCTTTCTTT. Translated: CASSAPGQGVLGTEAFF.

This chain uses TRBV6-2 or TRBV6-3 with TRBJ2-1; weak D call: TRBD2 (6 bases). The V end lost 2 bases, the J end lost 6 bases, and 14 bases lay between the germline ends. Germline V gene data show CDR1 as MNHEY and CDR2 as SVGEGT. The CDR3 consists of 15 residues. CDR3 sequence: CASSYQRGLSNEQFF. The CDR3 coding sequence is TGTGCCAGCAGTTACCAAAGGGGACTTAGCAATGAGCAGTTCTTC.

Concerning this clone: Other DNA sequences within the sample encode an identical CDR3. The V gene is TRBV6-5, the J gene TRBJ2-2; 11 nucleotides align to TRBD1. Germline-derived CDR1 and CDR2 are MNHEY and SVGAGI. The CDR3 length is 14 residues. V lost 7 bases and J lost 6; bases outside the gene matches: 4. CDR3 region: CASTPGQGAGELFF. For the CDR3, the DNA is TGTGCCAGCACTCCGGGACAGGGGGCCGGGGAGCTGTTTTTT.

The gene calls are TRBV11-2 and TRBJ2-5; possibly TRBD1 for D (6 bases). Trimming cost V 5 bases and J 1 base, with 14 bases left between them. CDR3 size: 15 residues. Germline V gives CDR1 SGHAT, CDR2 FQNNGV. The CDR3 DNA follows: TGTGCCAGCAGCACAGGGACGAGGGTCCAAGAGACCCAGTACTTC. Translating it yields CASSTGTRVQETQYF.

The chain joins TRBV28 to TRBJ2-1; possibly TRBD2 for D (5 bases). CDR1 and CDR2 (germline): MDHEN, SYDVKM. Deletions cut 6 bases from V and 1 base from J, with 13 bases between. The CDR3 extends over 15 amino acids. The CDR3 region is CASSSPGSSYNEQFF. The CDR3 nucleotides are TGTGCCAGCAGCTCCCCGGGGTCATCCTACAATGAGCAGTTCTTC.

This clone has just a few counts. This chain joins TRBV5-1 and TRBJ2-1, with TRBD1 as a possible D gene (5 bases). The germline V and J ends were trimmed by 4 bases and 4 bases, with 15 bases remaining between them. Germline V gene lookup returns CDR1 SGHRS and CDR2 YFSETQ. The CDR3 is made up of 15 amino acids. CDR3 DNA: TGCGCCAGCAGCCAGGTGGTGGGGCTATACAATGAGCAGTTCTTC. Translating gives CASSQVVGLYNEQFF.

The CDR3 loop reads CSVDNLLKREQFF. DNA of the CDR3: TGCAGCGTTGATAACCTTCTAAAGCGGGAGCAGTTCTTC. This chain connects TRBV29-1 to TRBJ2-1; D possibly corresponds to TRBD2 (5 bases). Trimming left V 3 bases short and J 10 bases short, with 16 bases between. The CDR3 is made up of 13 amino acids. In germline, CDR1 is SQVTM, CDR2 ANQGSEA.